This TCR beta chain is from a study of blood T cell repertoires in COVID-19. Looked up from germline, CDR1 is MDHEN and CDR2 is SYDVKM. CDR3 size: 16 residues. V lost 7 bases and J lost 0; bases outside the gene matches: 7. Some clones are missing from TCRdb's copy, which holds only in-frame ones; the method was immunoSEQ multiplex PCR. This sample has about 320,000 clones; 65% to 90% occur once, and the top ten carry around 9.3%. The V gene is TRBV28, the J gene TRBJ1-4; 8 bases are shared with TRBD1. This TCR was recovered from a woman between 18 and 30 years old who had recovered from COVID-19. Source material: PBMCs or T cells enriched from blood (not recorded which). In nucleotides, the CDR3 is TGTGCCAGCATGTCAGGGGGCATCACAACTAATGAAAAACTGTTTTTT. Translating gives CASMSGGITTNEKLFF.